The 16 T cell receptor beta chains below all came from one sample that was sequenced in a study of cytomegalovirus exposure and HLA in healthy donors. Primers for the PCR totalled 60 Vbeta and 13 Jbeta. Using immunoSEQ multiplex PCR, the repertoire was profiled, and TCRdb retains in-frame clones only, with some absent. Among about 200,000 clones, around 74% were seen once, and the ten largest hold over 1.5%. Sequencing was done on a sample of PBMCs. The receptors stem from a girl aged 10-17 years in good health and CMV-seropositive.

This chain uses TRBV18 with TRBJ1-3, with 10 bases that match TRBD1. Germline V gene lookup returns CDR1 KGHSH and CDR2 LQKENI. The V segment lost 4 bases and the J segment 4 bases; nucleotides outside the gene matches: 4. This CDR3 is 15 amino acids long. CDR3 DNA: TGTGCCAGCTCACGACAGGGGGCGTCCGGAAACACCATATATTTT. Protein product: CASSRQGASGNTIYF.

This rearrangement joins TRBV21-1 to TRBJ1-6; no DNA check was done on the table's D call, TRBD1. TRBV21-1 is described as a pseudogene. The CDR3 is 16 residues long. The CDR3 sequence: CASNRGQGGSNSPLHF. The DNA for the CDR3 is TGTGCCAGCAACAGGGGGCAGGGGGGGTCTAATTCACCCCTCCACTTT.

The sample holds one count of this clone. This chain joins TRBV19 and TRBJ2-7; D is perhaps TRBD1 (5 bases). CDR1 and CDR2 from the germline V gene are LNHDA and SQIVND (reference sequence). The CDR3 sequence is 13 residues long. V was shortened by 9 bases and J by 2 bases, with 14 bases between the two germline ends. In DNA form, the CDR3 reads TGTGCCAGATTCACAGGCCGCCCCTACGAGCAGTACTTC. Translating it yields CARFTGRPYEQYF.

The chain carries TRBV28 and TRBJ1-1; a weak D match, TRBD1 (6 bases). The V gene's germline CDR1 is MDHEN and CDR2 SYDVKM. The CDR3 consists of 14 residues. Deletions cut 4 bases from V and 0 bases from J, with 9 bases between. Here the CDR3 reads CASSSTGLNTEAFF. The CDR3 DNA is TGTGCCAGCAGTTCCACAGGGTTGAACACTGAAGCTTTCTTT.

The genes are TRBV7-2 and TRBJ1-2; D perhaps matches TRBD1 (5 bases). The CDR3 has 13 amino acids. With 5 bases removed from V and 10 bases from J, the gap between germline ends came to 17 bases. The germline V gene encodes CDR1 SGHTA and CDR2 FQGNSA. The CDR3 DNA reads TGTGCCAGCAGCCTCGGTCCCGGGGGGGACTACACCTTC. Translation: CASSLGPGGDYTF.

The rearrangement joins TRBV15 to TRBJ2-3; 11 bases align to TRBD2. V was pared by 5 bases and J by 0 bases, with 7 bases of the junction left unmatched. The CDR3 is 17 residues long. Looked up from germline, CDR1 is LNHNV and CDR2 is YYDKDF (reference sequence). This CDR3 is CATSPWTSGHSTDTQYF. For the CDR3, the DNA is TGTGCCACCAGCCCCTGGACTAGCGGGCACAGCACAGATACGCAGTATTTT.

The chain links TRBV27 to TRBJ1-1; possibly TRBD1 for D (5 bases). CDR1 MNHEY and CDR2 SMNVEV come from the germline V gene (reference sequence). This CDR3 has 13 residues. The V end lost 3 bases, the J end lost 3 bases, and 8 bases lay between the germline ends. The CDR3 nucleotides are TGTGCCAGCAGTTTCCGCAGGGACACTGAAGCTTTCTTT. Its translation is CASSFRRDTEAFF.

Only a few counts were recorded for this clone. CDR3 loop: CASTRDRAIQPQHF. CDR3 nucleotides: TGTGCCAGCACCCGGGACAGGGCGATTCAGCCCCAGCATTTT. V is TRBV6-1 and J is TRBJ1-5; 9 nucleotides align to TRBD1. The CDR3 has 14 residues. CDR1 and CDR2 (germline): MNHNS, SASEGT. J lost 6 bases, V lost 7 bases, and 7 bases had no gene match.

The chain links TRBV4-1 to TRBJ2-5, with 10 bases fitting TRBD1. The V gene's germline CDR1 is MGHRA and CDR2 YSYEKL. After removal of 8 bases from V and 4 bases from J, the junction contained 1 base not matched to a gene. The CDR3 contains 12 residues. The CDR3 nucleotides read TGCGCCAGCGGACAGGGGGGAGAGACCCAGTACTTC. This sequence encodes CASGQGGETQYF.

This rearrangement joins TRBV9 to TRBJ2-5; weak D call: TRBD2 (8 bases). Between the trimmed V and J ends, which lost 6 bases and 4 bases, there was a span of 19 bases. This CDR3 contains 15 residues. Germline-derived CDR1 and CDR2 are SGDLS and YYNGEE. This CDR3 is CASTPGRGLRETQYF. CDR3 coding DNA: TGTGCCAGCACCCCCGGGAGGGGGCTCCGAGAGACCCAGTACTTC.

Written as DNA, the CDR3 is TGTGCCAGCAGCTTAGAGGGAGACGGTGGAAACACCATATATTTT. As protein: CASSLEGDGGNTIYF. V gene TRBV7-9 combines with J gene TRBJ1-3; D remains unclear. Trimming cost V 1 base and J 3 bases, with 10 bases left between them. Germline-derived CDR1 and CDR2 are SEHNR and FQNEAQ (reference sequence). This CDR3 region has 15 residues.

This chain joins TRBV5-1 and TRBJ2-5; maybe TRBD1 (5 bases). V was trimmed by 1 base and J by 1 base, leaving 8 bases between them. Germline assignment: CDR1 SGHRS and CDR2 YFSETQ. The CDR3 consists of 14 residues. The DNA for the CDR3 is TGCGCCAGCAGCTTGTATGGGGCCCAAGAGACCCAGTACTTC. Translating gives CASSLYGAQETQYF.

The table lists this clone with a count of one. DNA of the CDR3: TGTGCCAGCCGAAGACAGCAAGAGACCCAGTACTTC. Residues: CASRRQQETQYF. V and J are TRBV2 and TRBJ2-5; D is possibly TRBD1 (5 bases). V was clipped by 8 bases and J by 2 bases, with 9 bases between them. CDR3 length equals 12 residues. Per germline, CDR1 SNHLY and CDR2 FYNNEI.

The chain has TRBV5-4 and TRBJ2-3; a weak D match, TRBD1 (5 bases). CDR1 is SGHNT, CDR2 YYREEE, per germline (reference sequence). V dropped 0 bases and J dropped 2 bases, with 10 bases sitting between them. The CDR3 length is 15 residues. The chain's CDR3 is CASSLDTGYTDTQYF. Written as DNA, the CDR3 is TGTGCCAGCAGCTTGGATACAGGTTACACAGATACGCAGTATTTT.

The CDR3 sequence: CASSGDRFYGYTF. CDR3 DNA: TGTGCCAGCAGTGGCGACAGATTCTATGGCTACACCTTC. The rearrangement uses TRBV25-1 and TRBJ1-2, with D possibly TRBD1 on 5 matching bases. Trimming stripped 4 bases from V and 4 bases from J, with 10 bases between. Germline-derived CDR1 and CDR2 are MGHDK and SYGVNS. The CDR3 runs 13 residues.

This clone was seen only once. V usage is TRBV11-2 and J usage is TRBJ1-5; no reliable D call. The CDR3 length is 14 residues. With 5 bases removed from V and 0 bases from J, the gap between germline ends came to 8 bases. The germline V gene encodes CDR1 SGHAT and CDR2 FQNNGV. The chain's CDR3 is CASSTEISNQPQHF. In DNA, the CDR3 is TGTGCCAGCAGCACAGAGATTAGCAATCAGCCCCAGCATTTT.